This T cell receptor (beta chain) was obtained from a study of T cell changes during pregnancy in multiple sclerosis. Between the trimmed V and J ends, which lost 5 bases and 4 bases, there was a span of 14 bases. The CDR3 loop spans 14 amino acids. From germline, CDR1 is MDHEN and CDR2 SYDVKM. Clones were read by immunoSEQ multiplex PCR, and TCRdb kept only the in-frame ones, dropping some. The table includes fewer than 80,000 clones, around 92% detected once. This clonotype originated in a female donor in good health, enrolled as a control in a pregnancy study. The chain recombines TRBV28 with TRBJ1-1; D ambiguous. This material consisted of peripheral blood, taken in the third trimester of pregnancy. The DNA of the CDR3 is TGTGCCAGCAGTCCGCAGACATATAGCACTGAAGCTTTCTTT. This gives the protein CASSPQTYSTEAFF.